The next 27 T cell receptor beta chains were all read from a single sample in a study of T cell clones after liver transplantation (dated by TCRdb to the late 2010s). Library prep was done by the immunoSEQ multiplex PCR assay. Entries here come from immuneACCESS through TCRdb and include only in-frame sequences with V and J called. Some clones fail to appear in such tables; in the studies checked, an unresolved V gene covers under half of the shortfall, and the cause of the remainder is unknown. The sample table holds 95,000 to 110,000 clones, of which about 86% were seen once. The top ten clonotypes cover around 3% of the sample. Sequencing was performed on CD4+ T cells from blood, taken roughly 50 months after liver transplant. All receptors come from a human patient who received a liver transplant. After a transplant, the graft donor may have provided part of the T cells.

The chain carries TRBV19 and TRBJ1-5; TRBD1 aligns across 8 bases. This CDR3 contains 16 residues. After removal of 6 bases from V and 6 bases from J, the junction contained 13 bases not matched to a gene. Germline V gives CDR1 LNHDA, CDR2 SQIVND (reference sequence). CDR3 residues: CASRTGASSGGQPQHF. The CDR3 DNA reads as TGTGCCAGTAGGACAGGGGCTTCATCTGGGGGTCAGCCCCAGCATTTT. The full variable domain, rest sourced from reference TRBV19 and TRBJ1-5, is DGGITQSPKYLFRKEGQNVTLSCEQNLNHDAMYWYRQDPGQGLRLIYYSQIVNDFQKGDIAEGYSVSREKKESFPLTVTSAQKNPTAFYLCASRTGASSGGQPQHFGDGTRLSIL.

The chain links TRBV7-7 to TRBJ2-5; unclear D gene. With 6 bases removed from V and 10 bases from J, the gap between germline ends came to 18 bases. The length of the CDR3 is 13 residues. Germline V gives CDR1 SSHAT, CDR2 FNYEAQ (reference sequence). The CDR3 sequence: CASSLRLRGDQYF. CDR3 DNA sequence: TGTGCCAGCAGTCTGAGACTCCGTGGTGACCAGTACTTC.

The rearrangement links TRBV7-9 to TRBJ2-2; TRBD2 matches 11 bases. Trimming cost V 5 bases and J 1 base; bases outside gene matches: 6. This CDR3 spans 17 amino acids. Germline-derived CDR1 and CDR2 are SEHNR and FQNEAQ (reference sequence). The CDR3 nucleotides read TGTGCCAGCAGCCCCGGGACTAGCGGCCTGAACACCGGGGAGCTGTTTTTT. This codes for CASSPGTSGLNTGELFF.

The chain combines TRBV15 with TRBJ2-7; D is possibly TRBD1 (6 bases). Germline values: CDR1 LNHNV, CDR2 YYDKDF (reference sequence). This CDR3 has 15 residues. The V end lost 3 bases, the J end lost 5 bases, and 17 bases lay between the germline ends. The CDR3 nucleotides are TGTGCCACCAGCAGGACGAAAAACACAGGGCACGAGCAGTACTTC. Residues: CATSRTKNTGHEQYF.

This clone has just one count. The chain is built from TRBV4-1 and TRBJ2-7; TRBD1 matches at 8 bases. Trimming cost V 3 bases and J 1 base; bases outside gene matches: 5. This CDR3 is 15 amino acids long. Germline assignment: CDR1 MGHRA and CDR2 YSYEKL. The DNA of the CDR3 is TGCGCCAGCAGCCAGGGTGGACAGGGATCCTACGAGCAGTACTTC. Its protein product is CASSQGGQGSYEQYF.

The chain joins TRBV6-1 to TRBJ2-7; D possibly corresponds to TRBD2 (6 bases). Trimming left V 3 bases short and J 0 bases short, with 9 bases between. The germline CDR1 and CDR2 sequences are MNHNS and SASEGT. CDR3 length equals 14 residues. The CDR3, as DNA: TGTGCCAGCAGTGAGCGGGGCAGCTCCTACGAGCAGTACTTC. Its protein product is CASSERGSSYEQYF.

The gene calls are TRBV18 and TRBJ1-3, with TRBD1 matching 7 bases. Per the germline V gene, CDR1 is KGHSH and CDR2 is LQKENI. With 1 base clipped from V and 0 bases from J, the junction kept 3 bases outside the gene matches. The CDR3 loop spans 16 amino acids. This chain's CDR3 is CASSPQTGNSGNTIYF. The CDR3 DNA follows: TGTGCCAGCTCACCACAGACAGGGAACTCTGGAAACACCATATATTTT.

For this clone: At one boundary the junction diverges from the germline segment, which might be a read error. The chain employs TRBV6-1 and TRBJ2-3; 12 positions match TRBD2. This CDR3 comprises 17 residues. Germline-derived CDR1 and CDR2 are MNHNS and SASEGT. CDR3 protein: CASSEGVTSGGTDTQYF. CDR3 DNA sequence: TGTGCCAGCAGCGAAGGGGTAACTAGCGGGGGGACAGATACGCAGTATTTT.

This rearrangement joins TRBV7-8 to TRBJ1-1, with 8 bases identical to TRBD1. The CDR3 is 15 residues long. Looked up from germline, CDR1 is SGHVS and CDR2 is FQNEAQ. V was clipped by 5 bases and J by 4 bases; unmatched bases: 9. The CDR3 spells CASSRSGGAGTEAFF. DNA for the CDR3: TGTGCCAGCAGCCGTTCAGGGGGCGCGGGCACTGAAGCTTTCTTT.

CDR3 nucleotides: TGTGCCAGCGCCACAGGGGTTGGAGGAAACACCATATATTTT. Translated, it gives CASATGVGGNTIYF. The genes are TRBV7-3 and TRBJ1-3, with 7 bases matching TRBD1. V trimming: 8 bases; J trimming: 4 bases; junction bases outside the gene matches: 8. Germline V gene data show CDR1 as SGHTA and CDR2 as FQGTGA. There are 14 residues in the CDR3.

This clone was observed a single time. This rearrangement joins TRBV5-1 to TRBJ2-2; D may correspond to TRBD1 or TRBD2 (6 bases each). CDR3 length: 15 amino acids. Germline V gene lookup returns CDR1 SGHRS and CDR2 YFSETQ. Between the trimmed V and J ends, which lost 3 bases and 2 bases, there was a span of 11 bases. The CDR3 spells CASSSGASNTGELFF. Here the CDR3 DNA reads TGCGCCAGCAGCTCGGGGGCGAGTAACACCGGGGAGCTGTTTTTT.

The chain couples TRBV19 to TRBJ2-7, with 8 bases identical to TRBD2. This CDR3 spans 13 amino acids. CDR1 and CDR2 from the germline V gene are LNHDA and SQIVND (reference sequence). V gave up 1 base and J gave up 5 bases; unmatched junction bases: 1. The CDR3, as DNA: TGTGCCAGTAGTATAGCCGGGGGGGACGAGCAGTACTTC. Its translation: CASSIAGGDEQYF.

This chain joins TRBV7-6 and TRBJ2-7; the D call may be TRBD1 or TRBD2 (5 bases each). CDR3 size: 15 residues. Between the trimmed V and J ends, which lost 5 bases and 2 bases, there was a span of 16 bases. Germline loops: CDR1 SGHVS, CDR2 FNYEAQ. The CDR3 protein is CASSKPGRKTYEQYF. The CDR3 bases are TGTGCCAGCAGCAAACCGGGACGGAAGACCTACGAGCAGTACTTC.

The chain couples TRBV5-4 to TRBJ2-5; D unresolved. Trimming removed 0 bases from V and 1 base from J, with 7 bases in between. Germline CDR1 SGHNT, CDR2 YYREEE (reference sequence). The CDR3 loop spans 14 amino acids. This CDR3 reads CASSLASTQETQYF. Written as DNA, the CDR3 is TGTGCCAGCAGCTTGGCGAGTACCCAAGAGACCCAGTACTTC.

A single count supports this clone. The V call is TRBV27, the J call TRBJ2-5; 11 bases align to TRBD2. The V gene end was trimmed by 3 bases and the J gene end by 4 bases; junction bases not matched to a gene: 10. The germline gives CDR1 MNHEY, CDR2 SMNVEV (reference sequence). The CDR3 covers 17 residues. CDR3 sequence reads: CASSFGSGRAGGETQYF. The CDR3 coding sequence is TGTGCCAGCAGTTTTGGTAGCGGGAGGGCAGGGGGAGAGACCCAGTACTTC.

This chain joins TRBV7-6 and TRBJ2-5; 9 bases match TRBD2. J lost 2 bases, V lost 3 bases, and 4 bases had no gene match. CDR1 and CDR2 (germline): SGHVS, FNYEAQ. This CDR3 is built from 15 residues. CDR3 in DNA: TGTGCCAGCAGCTTGACTAGCGGCCCGCAAGAGACCCAGTACTTC. Its translation: CASSLTSGPQETQYF.

J is TRBJ1-1 and V is TRBV11-3; D unclear. CDR1 SGHNT and CDR2 YENEEA come from the germline V gene. This CDR3 spans 15 amino acids. The V end lost 1 base, the J end lost 1 base, and 10 bases lay between the germline ends. The CDR3: CASSLAIRRNTEAFF. The DNA of the CDR3 is TGTGCCAGCAGCTTAGCTATTAGGCGGAACACTGAAGCTTTCTTT. Complete variable domain (other parts from reference TRBV11-3 and TRBJ1-1): EAGVVQSPRYKIIEKKQPVAFWCNPISGHNTLYWYLQNLGQGPELLIRYENEEAVDDSQLPKDRFSAERLKGVDSTLKIQPAELGDSAVYLCASSLAIRRNTEAFFGQGTRLTVV.

This clone was recorded a few times. The chain recombines TRBV7-3 with TRBJ1-6; D possibly corresponds to TRBD1 (5 bases). The germline V gene has CDR1 SGHTA and CDR2 FQGTGA. CDR3 length: 15 amino acids. V was pared by 6 bases and J by 9 bases, with 18 bases between. The CDR3 spells CASREGTDLSSPLHF. CDR3 nucleotides: TGTGCCAGCAGAGAAGGGACGGACTTGAGTTCACCCCTCCACTTT.

In DNA form, the CDR3 reads TGTGCCAGCAGCGAAGGGGGCCTAGGAGGAGAGACCCAGTACTTC. Encoded protein: CASSEGGLGGETQYF. The chain has TRBV11-1 and TRBJ2-5, with 7 bases fitting TRBD1. CDR1 SGHAT and CDR2 FQDESV come from the germline V gene (reference sequence). Unmatched junction bases numbered 10, after V lost 5 bases and J lost 4 bases. The CDR3 is made up of 15 amino acids.

This sequence joins TRBV14 and TRBJ2-7; a possible D gene is TRBD1 (5 bases). The CDR3 is made up of 14 amino acids. Between the trimmed V and J ends, which lost 5 bases and 6 bases, there was a span of 17 bases. The germline gives CDR1 SGHDN, CDR2 FVKESK. The CDR3: CASSMNRRISEQYF. As DNA, the CDR3 is TGTGCCAGCAGCATGAACAGGCGGATCAGCGAGCAGTACTTC.

The genes are TRBV6-5 and TRBJ1-5; D ambiguous. Trimming cost V 2 bases and J 2 bases, with 7 bases left between them. The germline gives CDR1 MNHEY, CDR2 SVGAGI. CDR3 length: 14 residues. The CDR3 loop reads CASSYGVGNQPQHF. DNA of the CDR3: TGTGCCAGCAGTTACGGGGTGGGCAATCAGCCCCAGCATTTT.

The J gene is TRBJ1-1, the V gene TRBV6-5; D is undetermined. The CDR3 consists of 13 residues. V was trimmed by 1 base and J by 1 base, leaving 4 bases between them. CDR1 is MNHEY and CDR2 is SVGAGI in the germline V gene. CDR3: CASSYFRNTEAFF. CDR3 nucleotide sequence: TGTGCCAGCAGTTACTTCAGGAACACTGAAGCTTTCTTT.

About this clone itself: This CDR3 fails to terminate in the conserved phenylalanine or tryptophan, so it likely reflects a read error. The DNA is left out, because the CDR3 cannot be placed on it with certainty; the CDR3 is given as TCRdb lists it. V gene TRBV19 combines with J gene TRBJ1-2. CDR1 and CDR2 from the germline V gene are LNHDA and SQIVND (reference sequence). The CDR3 region is 13 residues in length, termini included. CDR3: CASSIDPSRVGTL.

V gene TRBV5-1 combines with J gene TRBJ1-4; 10 bases agree with TRBD1. The V and J ends lost 4 bases and 7 bases, in that order; junction bases with no gene match: 7. This CDR3 contains 15 residues. Germline V gives CDR1 SGHRS, CDR2 YFSETQ. The DNA for the CDR3 is TGCGCCAGCAGCAACTCCGGGACAGGGGTTGAAAAACTGTTTTTT. Translated: CASSNSGTGVEKLFF.

V is TRBV7-2 and J is TRBJ1-3, with D unresolved. This CDR3 has 14 amino acids. The germline V gene has CDR1 SGHTA and CDR2 FQGNSA. The ends were cut back, 5 bases at V and 0 bases at J, with 8 bases in the middle. The CDR3 nucleotides are TGTGCCAGCAGCCCCGGGAACTCTGGAAACACCATATATTTT. Encoded protein: CASSPGNSGNTIYF.

V usage is TRBV13 and J usage is TRBJ1-1; D is possibly TRBD1 (6 bases). The V end was cut by 5 bases, the J end by 8 bases, with 21 bases between. Germline CDR1 reads PRHDT; CDR2 reads FYEKMQ (reference sequence). The CDR3 has 15 residues. CDR3 DNA: TGTGCCAGCAGCGCCCGACGGGGGCAGGGATCAGAAGCTTTCTTT. Translating it yields CASSARRGQGSEAFF.

The rearrangement links TRBV11-3 to TRBJ1-1; D not resolved. V shed 5 bases and J shed 4 bases, with 14 bases lying between them. This CDR3 contains 14 residues. Germline assignment: CDR1 SGHNT and CDR2 YENEEA. The CDR3 bases are TGTGCCAGCAGCGAAGATTCGACAAGCACTGAAGCTTTCTTT. Amino acids: CASSEDSTSTEAFF.